One and the same sample provided the 5 T cell receptor beta chains below, sequenced in a study of cytomegalovirus exposure and HLA in healthy donors. The study ran its PCR with 60 Vbeta and 13 Jbeta primers. Sequenced by immunoSEQ multiplex PCR; TCRdb stores in-frame clones only, minus some. Reported are about 130,000 clones; the ten largest clones contain 2% to 2.5%. Material: PBMCs. The receptors shown here come from a man aged 40-49 years in good health and CMV-seronegative.

Notes on this clone: In the same sample, other DNA sequences code for this CDR3. This chain uses TRBV5-1 with TRBJ2-7, with 9 bases identical to TRBD1. The CDR3 has 14 residues. Germline V gene sequence: CDR1 SGHRS, CDR2 YFSETQ. J was trimmed by 4 bases and V by 0 bases; bases with no gene match: 2. CDR3 amino acids: CASSLAGQGYEQYF. CDR3 DNA: TGCGCCAGCAGCTTGGCCGGACAGGGGTACGAGCAGTACTTC.

V gene TRBV9 combines with J gene TRBJ2-7; 13 bases map to TRBD2. V shed 0 bases, J shed 0 bases, and the junction held 6 bases outside the gene matches. Germline CDR1 is SGDLS and CDR2 is YYNGEE. The CDR3 totals 18 residues. The CDR3 region has the DNA TGTGCCAGCAGCGTAGGAATACTAGCGGGAGGGAACTCCTACGAGCAGTACTTC. Protein: CASSVGILAGGNSYEQYF.

V gene TRBV6-1 combines with J gene TRBJ2-5; a weak D match, TRBD1 (6 bases). The germline CDR1 and CDR2 sequences are MNHNS and SASEGT. The ends were cut back, 5 bases at V and 4 bases at J, with 11 bases in the middle. The CDR3 length is 13 residues. CDR3 DNA: TGTGCCAGCAGTAATTCAGGGGCAGAGACCCAGTACTTC. Translated, it gives CASSNSGAETQYF.

The V and J genes are TRBV29-1 and TRBJ2-7; the D gene is possibly TRBD2 (6 bases). Looked up from germline, CDR1 is SQVTM and CDR2 is ANQGSEA. V lost 8 bases to trimming and J lost 7 bases, with 27 bases between them. The CDR3 extends over 15 amino acids. This CDR3 is CSFSSFRGQRGEQYF. DNA of the CDR3: TGCAGCTTTTCGTCCTTCAGAGGTCAACGGGGGGAGCAGTACTTC.

CDR3 bases: TGTGCCAGCAGTGAACTAGCGGGAGTTGTACTTGAGCAGTTCTTC. This encodes CASSELAGVVLEQFF. The V gene is TRBV28, the J gene TRBJ2-1; 11 nucleotides match TRBD2. V trimming: 5 bases; J trimming: 9 bases; junction bases outside the gene matches: 9. The CDR3 spans 15 residues. The germline gives CDR1 MDHEN, CDR2 SYDVKM. Together with reference TRBV28 and TRBJ2-1, the CDR3 gives the full variable domain: DVKVTQSSRYLVKRTGEKVFLECVQDMDHENMFWYRQDPGLGLRLIYFSYDVKMKEKGDIPEGYSVSREKKERFSLILESASTNQTSMYLCASSELAGVVLEQFFGPGTRLTVL.